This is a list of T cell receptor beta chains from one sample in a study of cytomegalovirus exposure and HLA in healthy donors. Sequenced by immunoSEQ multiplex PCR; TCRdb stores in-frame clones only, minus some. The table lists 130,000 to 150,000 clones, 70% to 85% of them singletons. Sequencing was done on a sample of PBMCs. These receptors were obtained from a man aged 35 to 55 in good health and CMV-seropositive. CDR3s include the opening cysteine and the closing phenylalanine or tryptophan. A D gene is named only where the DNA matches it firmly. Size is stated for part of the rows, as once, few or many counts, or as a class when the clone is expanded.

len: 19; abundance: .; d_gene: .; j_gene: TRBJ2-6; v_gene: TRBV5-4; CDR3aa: CASTTLLIRGRAGANVLTF; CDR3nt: TGTGCCAGCACCACCCTCCTAATTAGGGGTAGGGCTGGGGCCAACGTCCTGACTTTC
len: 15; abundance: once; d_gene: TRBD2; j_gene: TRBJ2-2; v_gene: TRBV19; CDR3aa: CASATGTRVTGELFF; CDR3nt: TGTGCCAGTGCAACCGGGACTAGGGTAACCGGGGAGCTGTTTTTT
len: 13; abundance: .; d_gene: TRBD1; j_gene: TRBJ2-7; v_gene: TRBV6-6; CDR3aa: CASRPSGQGQQYF; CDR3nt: TGTGCCAGCAGGCCGTCGGGACAGGGTCAGCAGTACTTC
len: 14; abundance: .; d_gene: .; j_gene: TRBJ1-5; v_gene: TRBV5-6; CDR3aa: CASTAGADNQPQHF; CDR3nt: TGTGCCAGCACCGCGGGAGCGGATAATCAGCCCCAGCATTTT
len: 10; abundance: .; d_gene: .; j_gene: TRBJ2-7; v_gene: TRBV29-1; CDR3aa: CSVGSYEQYF; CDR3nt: TGCAGCGTGGGCAGCTACGAGCAGTACTTC
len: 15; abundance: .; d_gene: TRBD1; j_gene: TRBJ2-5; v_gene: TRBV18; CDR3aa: CASSPRTGAQETQYF; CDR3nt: TGTGCCAGCTCACCCCGGACAGGGGCCCAAGAGACCCAGTACTTC
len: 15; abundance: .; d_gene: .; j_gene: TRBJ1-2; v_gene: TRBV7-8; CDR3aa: CASSATGSSIYGYTF; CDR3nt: TGTGCCAGCAGCGCAACAGGGTCCTCGATCTATGGCTACACCTTC
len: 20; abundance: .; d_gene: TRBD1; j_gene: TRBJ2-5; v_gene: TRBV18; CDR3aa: CASSLPRTTTWTGPQETQYF; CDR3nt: TGTGCCAGCTCACTCCCCCGAACTACGACCTGGACAGGGCCCCAAGAGACCCAGTACTTC
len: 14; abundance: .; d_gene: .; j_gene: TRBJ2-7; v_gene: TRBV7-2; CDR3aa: CASSFGRRNYEQYF; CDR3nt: TGTGCCAGCAGCTTCGGGAGAAGGAACTACGAGCAGTACTTC
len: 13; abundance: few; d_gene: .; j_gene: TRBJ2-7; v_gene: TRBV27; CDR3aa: CASSLSVSYEQYF; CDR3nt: TGTGCCAGCAGTTTATCGGTTAGCTACGAGCAGTACTTC
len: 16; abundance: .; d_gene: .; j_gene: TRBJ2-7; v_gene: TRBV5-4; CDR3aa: CASSLAWGQGPYEQYF; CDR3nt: TGTGCCAGCAGCTTGGCCTGGGGCCAGGGTCCCTACGAGCAGTACTTC
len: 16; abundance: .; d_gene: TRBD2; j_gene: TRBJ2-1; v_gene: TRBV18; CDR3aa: CASSPQGLAGGHEQFF; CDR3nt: TGTGCCAGCTCACCCCAGGGACTAGCGGGGGGGCATGAGCAGTTCTTC
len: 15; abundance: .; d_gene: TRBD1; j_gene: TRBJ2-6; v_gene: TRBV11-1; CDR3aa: CASRPGGFGANVLTF; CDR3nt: TGTGCCAGCAGACCAGGGGGCTTTGGGGCCAACGTCCTGACTTTC
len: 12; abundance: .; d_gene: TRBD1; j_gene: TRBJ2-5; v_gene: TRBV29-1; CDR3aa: CSALRDRETQYF; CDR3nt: TGCAGCGCCCTACGGGACAGAGAGACCCAGTACTTC
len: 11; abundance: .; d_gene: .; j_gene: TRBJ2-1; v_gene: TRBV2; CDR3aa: CASSYDSEQFF; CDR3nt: TGTGCCAGCAGTTATGACTCTGAGCAGTTCTTC